These 3 T cell receptor beta chains were all obtained from the same sample, sequenced in a study of blood T cell repertoires in COVID-19. Sequencing was performed with immunoSEQ multiplex PCR; in TCRdb, only in-frame clones are kept and a portion is missing. The sample carries 200,000 to 250,000 clones, 84% recorded once. Sequencing was performed on peripheral blood. The receptors were gathered from a man aged 45-65 years with active or convalescent COVID-19.

V and J are TRBV4-1 and TRBJ2-3, with unresolved D. Trimming left V 0 bases short and J 2 bases short, with 12 bases between. Germline CDR1 and CDR2: MGHRA and YSYEKL. The CDR3 is made up of 16 amino acids. The CDR3 coding sequence is TGCGCCAGCAGCCAAGACTTGGCATCCGACACAGATACGCAGTATTTT. Translated, it gives CASSQDLASDTDTQYF.

This clone was seen just once. This chain joins TRBV24-1 and TRBJ2-3; D is perhaps TRBD1 (5 bases). Deletions cut 1 base from V and 4 bases from J, with 8 bases between. Germline V gives CDR1 KGHDR, CDR2 SFDVKD. The CDR3 runs 14 residues. CDR3 sequence (DNA): TGTGCCACCAGTGATTTCCAGGGTTCAGATACGCAGTATTTT. Translation gives CATSDFQGSDTQYF.

The chain combines TRBV19 with TRBJ1-5; the match to TRBD1 covers 8 bases. The CDR3 runs 16 residues. CDR1 and CDR2 from the germline V gene are LNHDA and SQIVND (reference sequence). Trimming cost V 1 base and J 7 bases; bases outside gene matches: 9. CDR3 sequence: CASSIVRQGYRQPQHF. The CDR3 DNA sequence: TGTGCCAGTAGTATAGTACGACAGGGGTATAGGCAGCCCCAGCATTTT.